The clone carrying this T cell receptor (beta chain) was seen once. Its antigen remains unidentified. The repertoire was sequenced with immunoSEQ multiplex PCR; TCRdb's copy has only in-frame clones and lacks some. The sample lists roughly 3,400 clones; 29% were seen once. The germline V gene has CDR1 SQVTM and CDR2 ANQGSEA. The CDR3 covers 14 residues. The germline V and J ends were trimmed by 6 bases and 4 bases, with 18 bases remaining between them. The data were obtained in a study of T cells in localized non-small cell lung cancer. Study-wide results and limits: Median around 56 top-100 tumor clones were shared with paired adjacent lung. Greater T cell density in blood accompanied longer overall survival. The study sequenced only one region of the tumor. As a result, intratumor heterogeneity could not be excluded and remains possible. Exceeding tumor, uninvolved adjacent lung had the highest T cell clonality.

J is TRBJ1-2 and V is TRBV29-1; D is uncertain. The sequences come from lung tumor tissue, collected before any cancer treatment. The receptor was isolated from a man aged 40-75 years with stage I lung adenocarcinoma. In DNA, the CDR3 is TGCAGCGTCCCAAAGGTGGCAGCCTCCTATGGCTACACCTTC. This encodes CSVPKVAASYGYTF.